These 13 T cell receptor beta chains came from one sample sequenced in a study of T cell clones after liver transplantation. The protocol was immunoSEQ multiplex PCR, while the TCRdb copy is restricted to in-frame clones and leaves out a portion. The table includes about 60,000 clones, 71% detected once. The specimen comprised CD4+ T cells from blood, sampled before liver transplant. These receptors were obtained from a human donor who received a liver transplant.

The chain recombines TRBV5-1 with TRBJ1-1; D possibly corresponds to TRBD1 (6 bases). The CDR3 contains 14 residues. V lost 2 bases, J lost 1 base, and 9 bases lay in between. CDR1 SGHRS and CDR2 YFSETQ come from the germline V gene. Written as DNA, the CDR3 is TGCGCCAGCAGCTTAGGGGGTAAGAACACTGAAGCTTTCTTT. Protein: CASSLGGKNTEAFF.

In its sample, this clone was seen a few times. The genes are TRBV27 and TRBJ1-2, with 7 bases fitting TRBD1. The CDR3 has 16 residues. From germline, CDR1 is MNHEY and CDR2 SMNVEV (reference sequence). V shed 2 bases and J 4 bases; nucleotides not matched to a gene: 10. CDR3 in amino acids: CASSLGDTGAPYGYTF. In DNA, the CDR3 is TGTGCCAGCAGTTTAGGAGACACAGGGGCTCCCTATGGCTACACCTTC.

This clone was counted ten times or more. This chain joins TRBV4-2 and TRBJ2-3; D is undetermined. Trimming left V 0 bases short and J 12 bases short, with 13 bases between. The CDR3 is made up of 13 amino acids. Germline CDR1 and CDR2: LGHNA and YNFKEQ. The CDR3 nucleotides are TGTGCCAGCAGCCAAGAGTGGTGGGCCCAACAGTATTTT. The encoded protein is CASSQEWWAQQYF.

This clone appeared many times. The chain is built from TRBV27 and TRBJ1-4; 7 bases agree with TRBD1. The germline V gene encodes CDR1 MNHEY and CDR2 SMNVEV (reference sequence). V trimming: 6 bases; J trimming: 11 bases; junction bases outside the gene matches: 15. This CDR3 spans 15 amino acids. In DNA, the CDR3 is TGTGCCAGCAGGGGCAAAGGGACAGCTGTTGGGAAACTGTTTTTT. Translated: CASRGKGTAVGKLFF.

The chain joins TRBV11-3 to TRBJ2-6; the match to TRBD1 covers 7 bases. This CDR3 region has 18 residues. V was clipped by 1 base and J by 0 bases; unmatched bases: 6. Germline V gene lookup returns CDR1 SGHNT and CDR2 YENEEA. Written as DNA, the CDR3 is TGTGCCAGCAGCTTAGGTAGGGGGCTTGGCTCTGGGGCCAACGTCCTGACTTTC. Its protein product is CASSLGRGLGSGANVLTF.

The chain uses TRBV7-2 and TRBJ1-1, with D possibly being TRBD1 (6 bases). CDR1 is SGHTA and CDR2 is FQGNSA in the germline V gene. This CDR3 has 15 amino acids. Between the trimmed V and J ends, which lost 2 bases and 4 bases, there was a span of 14 bases. The CDR3 DNA follows: TGTGCCAGCAGCTTATTGGGGGCCGTGGGCACTGAAGCTTTCTTT. Translation: CASSLLGAVGTEAFF.

V is TRBV7-8 and J is TRBJ2-1, with TRBD1 matching 8 bases. Looked up from germline, CDR1 is SGHVS and CDR2 is FQNEAQ. The CDR3 contains 14 residues. Trimming cost V 0 bases and J 6 bases; bases outside gene matches: 1. CDR3 DNA sequence: TGTGCCAGCAGCTTAGCGGGGACAGGCAATGAGCAGTTCTTC. Its translation is CASSLAGTGNEQFF.

The V and J genes are TRBV2 and TRBJ2-7; 7 nucleotides line up with TRBD1. The germline V gene encodes CDR1 SNHLY and CDR2 FYNNEI. Trimming at V came to 6 bases and at J to 0 bases, leaving 5 bases not matched to a gene. This CDR3 is built from 14 residues. CDR3 protein: CASSFGTVSYEQYF. The CDR3 DNA follows: TGTGCCAGCAGCTTCGGGACAGTCTCCTACGAGCAGTACTTC. Using reference TRBV2 and TRBJ2-7 for the parts outside the CDR3, the full variable domain is EPEVTQTPSHQVTQMGQEVILRCVPISNHLYFYWYRQILGQKVEFLVSFYNNEISEKSEIFDDQFSVERPDGSNFTLKIRSTKLEDSAMYFCASSFGTVSYEQYFGPGTRLTVT.

The J gene is TRBJ2-7, the V gene TRBV25-1, with D possibly matching TRBD2 (6 bases). Germline loops: CDR1 MGHDK, CDR2 SYGVNS. Trimming pared 3 bases from V and 4 bases from J, leaving 19 bases between. The CDR3 runs 16 residues. CDR3 sequence: CASSDESGTSEYEQYF. The DNA for the CDR3 is TGTGCCAGCAGTGACGAATCCGGGACTTCCGAATACGAGCAGTACTTC.

The chain uses TRBV15 and TRBJ2-7; 9 nucleotides line up with TRBD1. The CDR3 loop spans 15 amino acids. Trimming at V came to 5 bases and at J to 0 bases, leaving 5 bases not matched to a gene. Per the germline V gene, CDR1 is LNHNV and CDR2 is YYDKDF (reference sequence). The CDR3: CATSPGTGFSYEQYF. CDR3 DNA: TGTGCCACCAGCCCAGGGACAGGGTTCTCCTACGAGCAGTACTTC.

The rearrangement links TRBV27 to TRBJ1-6; 10 bases map to TRBD1. Trimming at V came to 5 bases and at J to 6 bases, leaving 13 bases not matched to a gene. The germline gives CDR1 MNHEY, CDR2 SMNVEV (reference sequence). CDR3 length: 18 residues. The CDR3 sequence is CASSIPTGGSTFNSPLHF. CDR3 sequence (DNA): TGTGCCAGCAGTATCCCGACAGGGGGCTCGACGTTTAATTCACCCCTCCACTTT.

V usage is TRBV25-1 and J usage is TRBJ2-3, with a tentative D call TRBD2 (6 bases). The CDR3 length is 14 residues. The V end lost 3 bases, the J end lost 0 bases, and 7 bases lay between the germline ends. The germline V gene has CDR1 MGHDK and CDR2 SYGVNS. The CDR3 protein is CASSERGSTDTQYF. The CDR3, as DNA: TGTGCCAGCAGTGAGCGGGGTAGCACAGATACGCAGTATTTT.

On this clone: Sequence at one end of the junction differs from germline and may be a read error. The gene calls are TRBV6-1 and TRBJ1-1; possibly TRBD1 for D (6 bases). This CDR3 contains 13 residues. Germline V CDR1 and CDR2: MNHNS, SASEGT. Written as DNA, the CDR3 is TGTGCCAGCAGGGTAACAGGGAACCCTGAAGCTTTCTTT. It yields the protein CASRVTGNPEAFF.